This is a list of T cell receptor beta chains from one sample in a study of T cells in Graves' hyperthyroidism and ophthalmopathy. TCRdb independently ran MiXCR on the multiplex PCR reads; one entry per CDR3 protein. This sample has 300,000 or so distinct CDR3 sequences, with roughly 20% found just once. Input material: blood. The receptors derive from a woman aged 45-59 years with Graves' hyperthyroidism. Each CDR3 is given with its conserved first and last residue. D genes are given only for firm matches.

J,D,length,V,CDR3
TRBJ1-5,TRBD1,14,TRBV28,CASSLPTGGQPQHF
TRBJ2-5,NA,15,TRBV18,CASSPLYGPQETQYF
TRBJ2-5,TRBD2,15,TRBV5-4,CASTSSGGMRETQYF
TRBJ1-6,NA,15,TRBV5-4,CASSGDLQGGSPLHF
TRBJ2-3,NA,17,TRBV2,CASSDPVGVHGEDTQYF
TRBJ2-7,TRBD2,15,TRBV20-1,CSARVGGRAMGEQYF
TRBJ2-3,NA,15,TRBV6-1,CASSEGSATDNTQYF
TRBJ1-5,NA,14,TRBV27,CASSFKQGDQPQHF
TRBJ1-4,NA,14,TRBV6-1,CASSPQGLNEKLFF
TRBJ1-5,NA,13,TRBV20-1,CSATVGGDQPQHF
TRBJ1-5,NA,15,TRBV6-2/TRBV6-3,CASRSSGGVSQPQHF
TRBJ1-2,TRBD1,15,TRBV7-3,CASSPGEAGGYGYTF
TRBJ2-3,NA,14,TRBV29-1,CSVGGRSSTDTQYF
TRBJ2-3,TRBD2,16,TRBV6-2/TRBV6-3,CASSYLAGGPSRKEYF
TRBJ2-1,NA,13,TRBV5-1,CASSLVPNNEQFF
TRBJ2-2,TRBD2,16,TRBV6-1,CASTTGAGAAAGELFF
TRBJ1-5,TRBD1,15,TRBV27,CASSTLGQGNQPQHF
TRBJ1-5,TRBD1,15,TRBV12-3/TRBV12-4,CASSLEGAGNQPQHF
TRBJ2-5,TRBD2,15,TRBV7-2,CASSPRSGGEGTQYF
TRBJ1-2,NA,11,TRBV5-5,CASSLWVGYTF
TRBJ2-3,TRBD2,21,TRBV6-2/TRBV6-3,CASSYKPSGTTGLADQRGQYF
TRBJ2-1,NA,12,TRBV30,CAWSRQDNEQFF